These T cell receptor beta chains were read from a single sample in a study of cytomegalovirus exposure and HLA in healthy donors. Clones were read by immunoSEQ multiplex PCR, and TCRdb kept only the in-frame ones, dropping some. Among some 150,000 clones listed, around 78% were seen once. Sequences were obtained from PBMCs. The receptors derive from a woman in her 30s in good health and CMV-seropositive. Both conserved end residues are part of each CDR3. A D gene is named only where the DNA matches it firmly. Only some rows state a clone size, as once, few, many or a class for expanded clones.

.	.	TRBV28	11	TRBJ2-7	CASSERQGQYF	TGTGCCAGCAGCGAGAGGCAGGGACAGTACTTC
.	.	TRBV18	14	TRBJ2-5	CASSPQGKRETQYF	TGTGCCAGCTCACCCCAGGGGAAGAGGGAGACCCAGTACTTC
TRBD2	.	TRBV27	17	TRBJ2-3	CASRSLGLAASTDTQYF	TGTGCCAGCAGAAGCTTAGGACTAGCGGCCTCCACAGATACGCAGTATTTT
TRBD1	.	TRBV5-6	15	TRBJ2-7	CASSFWTGSSYEQYF	TGTGCCAGCAGCTTTTGGACAGGGAGCTCCTACGAGCAGTACTTC
.	few	TRBV10-2	11	TRBJ1-3	CASYRADTIYF	TGCGCCAGCTACAGGGCGGACACCATATATTTT
.	few	TRBV6-5	14	TRBJ2-7	CASSYRGTEWEQYF	TGTGCCAGCAGTTACCGGGGGACAGAATGGGAGCAGTACTTC
.	.	TRBV28	14	TRBJ1-2	CASQGAPPDYGYTF	TGTGCCAGTCAGGGCGCCCCGCCGGACTATGGCTACACCTTC
TRBD1	.	TRBV27	15	TRBJ1-4	CASSPQGARSEKLFF	TGTGCCAGCAGTCCCCAGGGGGCGCGATCCGAAAAACTGTTTTTT
.	.	TRBV2	16	TRBJ2-6	CASSEARGSGANVLTF	TGTGCCAGCAGTGAAGCCCGAGGGTCTGGGGCCAACGTCCTGACTTTC
TRBD1	.	TRBV9	17	TRBJ1-1	CASSAPAHRGRRSEAFF	TGTGCCAGCAGCGCGCCAGCCCACAGGGGGCGCAGGTCTGAAGCTTTCTTT
TRBD1	.	TRBV6-5	11	TRBJ1-1	CASNGGTVAFF	TGTGCCAGCAATGGTGGGACAGTGGCTTTCTTT
TRBD1	once	TRBV5-4	15	TRBJ2-5	CASSQGQGARETQYF	TGTGCCAGCAGCCAGGGACAGGGGGCGCGTGAGACCCAGTACTTC
.	few	TRBV5-1	13	TRBJ1-2	CASSLGTAYGYTF	TGCGCCAGCAGCCTAGGGACTGCCTATGGCTACACCTTC
.	.	TRBV27	16	TRBJ1-4	CASSFLREMVNEKLFF	TGTGCCAGCAGTTTTCTCAGGGAAATGGTTAATGAAAAACTGTTTTTT
TRBD2	few	TRBV6-5	16	TRBJ2-5	CASSYSKAAGGETQYF	TGTGCCAGCAGTTACTCGAAGGCTGCGGGGGGTGAGACCCAGTACTTC
.	.	TRBV10-2	14	TRBJ2-7	CASSDLQGTYEQYF	TGCGCCAGCAGTGACCTCCAGGGTACCTACGAGCAGTACTTC
TRBD2	.	TRBV13	16	TRBJ2-5	CASSLRLAGDLETQYF	TGTGCCAGCAGCTTAAGGCTAGCGGGAGATTTGGAGACCCAGTACTTC
TRBD1	.	TRBV5-6	16	TRBJ2-2	CASRLSRDSFTGELFF	TGTGCCAGCAGACTTAGTAGGGACAGCTTCACCGGGGAGCTGTTTTTT
TRBD1	.	TRBV6-8	14	TRBJ1-1	CASRTLDRTNRAFF	TGTGCCAGCAGAACTTTGGACAGGACCAATCGGGCTTTCTTT
.	.	TRBV6-5	13	TRBJ1-5	CASSYAAGQPQHF	TGTGCCAGCAGTTACGCCGCGGGCCAGCCCCAGCATTTT
TRBD1	.	TRBV7-2	14	TRBJ1-2	CASSTATGNYGYTF	TGTGCCAGCAGCACCGCGACAGGGAACTATGGCTACACCTTC
TRBD1	.	TRBV7-9	13	TRBJ1-1	CASSSDRVTEAFF	TGTGCCAGCAGCTCGGACAGGGTCACTGAAGCTTTCTTT